This entry concerns a single TCR beta chain. The data derive from a study of control samples from healthy donors and cancer patients. Sequenced by immunoSEQ multiplex PCR; TCRdb stores in-frame clones only, minus some. Among about 130,000 clones, 92% were seen once, and the ten largest hold approximately 6%. With V trimmed by 2 bases and J by 3 bases, 7 bases remained unmatched. Germline V gene lookup returns CDR1 MNHEY and CDR2 SMNVEV (reference sequence). The CDR3 contains 16 residues. This clonotype was obtained from a man younger than 30 in good health. The chain employs TRBV27 and TRBJ2-1; 7 bases align to TRBD2. Sequences were obtained from blood. The CDR3 loop reads CASSLTAGESYNEQFF. CDR3 bases: TGTGCCAGCAGTTTAACGGCGGGGGAGAGCTACAATGAGCAGTTCTTC.